Listed below are T cell receptor beta chains from one sample, sequenced in a study of blood T cell repertoires in COVID-19. Only in-frame clones appear in the TCRdb table, and some are missing; sequencing was by immunoSEQ multiplex PCR. This table holds approximately 230,000 clones, about 85% found once. The sequencing input was peripheral blood. Receptors originate from a man between 18 and 29 years old with active or convalescent COVID-19. Each CDR3 is given with its conserved first and last residue. The order of the fields is J gene, V gene, clone size, D gene, CDR3 DNA, CDR3 protein. The D gene is left open where the match is weak. Clone size is stated in some rows and not others, as once, few, many or a class when expanded.

TRBJ1-4 TRBV4-1 . . TGCGCCAGCAGCCAAGATGTGGGGAGAGGTGAAAAACTGTTTTTT CASSQDVGRGEKLFF
TRBJ1-2 TRBV5-6 . TRBD1 TGTGCCAGCAGCTTACAGGGGGCCTATGGCTACACCTTC CASSLQGAYGYTF
TRBJ2-7 TRBV29-1 . TRBD1 TGCAGCGCCGGACAGGGCGTCTACGAGCAGTACTTC CSAGQGVYEQYF
TRBJ2-2 TRBV9 . TRBD1 TGTGCCAGCAGCGTAACCCAGGGGGCAGAGGGGACCGGGGAGCTGTTTTTT CASSVTQGAEGTGELFF
TRBJ1-1 TRBV11-2 once . TGTGCCAGCAGCTCCCCCGGGGGAGGTGAAGCTTTCTTT CASSSPGGGEAFF
TRBJ2-1 TRBV6-5 . . TGTGCCAGCAGACTGGACAGCAGGGAGCAGTTCTTC CASRLDSREQFF
TRBJ2-2 TRBV24-1 once . TGTGCCACCAGTGATTCAGGGTCCGGGGAGCTGTTTTTT CATSDSGSGELFF
TRBJ2-5 TRBV19 . TRBD2 TGTGCCAGTAGTTTGCGGGAGGGCCGTGAGACCCAGTACTTC CASSLREGRETQYF
TRBJ1-6 TRBV3-1/TRBV3-2 . . TGTGCCAGCAGCACCAGGGTTTCGCCCCTCCACTTT CASSTRVSPLHF
TRBJ2-1 TRBV6-2/TRBV6-3 . TRBD1 TGTGCCAGCAGTTGGGGACAGGGGGCGTACAATGAGCAGTTCTTC CASSWGQGAYNEQFF
TRBJ2-7 TRBV7-9 few . TGTGCCAGCAGCTTAGACAGGGAGTCCGAGCAGTACTTC CASSLDRESEQYF
TRBJ2-1 TRBV4-2 . TRBD2 TGTGCCAGCAGCCAAGAAATAGACAGCGGGAGGGCCTACAATGAGCAGTTCTTC CASSQEIDSGRAYNEQFF
TRBJ1-3 TRBV19 . . TGTGCCAGTAGTATATTCGGGGAGTCTGGAAACACCATATATTTT CASSIFGESGNTIYF
TRBJ2-2 TRBV7-8 . TRBD1 TGTGCCAGCGGACAGAGGACAGGGGGCCTCGGGGAGCTGTTTTTT CASGQRTGGLGELFF
TRBJ2-2 TRBV20-1 . . TGCAGTGCCCCTCTCGGGGAGCTGTTTTTT CSAPLGELFF
TRBJ1-2 TRBV6-5 . . TGTGCCAGCAGTTACTCGATAGTGGGGCTCTATGGCTACACCTTC CASSYSIVGLYGYTF
TRBJ1-1 TRBV2 . . TGTGCCAGCAGTACCCTGTCAGGGGAAGCTTTCTTT CASSTLSGEAFF
TRBJ2-4 TRBV30 . TRBD1 TGTGCCTGGAGTGTCTCAGGGGGCAACATTCAGTACTTC CAWSVSGGNIQYF
TRBJ1-6 TRBV11-2 few . TGTGCCAGCAGCTTTAGTTTCGGGTTTGCCTATAATTCACCCCTCCACTTT CASSFSFGFAYNSPLHF
TRBJ2-7 TRBV29-1 . . TGCAGCGTTGGGGACATCCATTCGGGGACCTACGAGCAGTACTTC CSVGDIHSGTYEQYF
TRBJ1-2 TRBV15 . TRBD1 TGTGCCACCAGCACGACAGGGTTTGCGAACTATGGCTACACCTTC CATSTTGFANYGYTF
TRBJ2-3 TRBV5-1 . . TGCGCCAGCAGCTTGGCCAGGGCCCCAGATACGCAGTATTTT CASSLARAPDTQYF
TRBJ1-5 TRBV4-2 . . TGTGCCAGCAGCCAAGATCGCGGGCATCAGCCCCAGCATTTT CASSQDRGHQPQHF
TRBJ2-5 TRBV2 . TRBD1 TGTGCCAGCAGGTACTGGACAGGCCAGTACTTC CASRYWTGQYF
TRBJ1-2 TRBV28 . TRBD1 TGTGCCAGCAGTTTATATGGGAGGACAGGGGGCCAGAAAGACTATGGCTACACCTTC CASSLYGRTGGQKDYGYTF
TRBJ2-7 TRBV27 . . TGTGCCAGCAGTACCAGCGGCACCGTTAACGCGTACGAGCAGTACTTC CASSTSGTVNAYEQYF
TRBJ2-7 TRBV28 . . TGTGCCAGCAGTTCTTCAGGGGTCGAGCAGTACTTC CASSSSGVEQYF
TRBJ2-3 TRBV6-6 . . TGTGCCAGCAGTCCGACTACCTCCACAGATACGCAGTATTTT CASSPTTSTDTQYF
TRBJ1-6 TRBV4-3 few TRBD1 TGCGCCAGCAGCCAAGATACAGGGGGCAGCTCCTATAATTCACCCCTCCACTTT CASSQDTGGSSYNSPLHF
TRBJ2-7 TRBV28 . TRBD1 TGTGCCAGCAGTCCCTTGAGAGACAGGGGGTCCTACGAGCAGTACTTC CASSPLRDRGSYEQYF
TRBJ1-2 TRBV11-2 . . TGTGCCAGCAGCTTTCCGGGGAGGGGATATGGCTACACCTTC CASSFPGRGYGYTF